This T cell receptor (beta chain) was obtained from a study of T cells in Graves' hyperthyroidism and ophthalmopathy. This clonotype was found many times. Germline lookup yields CDR1 LGHDT and CDR2 YNNKEL (reference sequence). The CDR3 spans 16 residues. The V gene end was trimmed by 4 bases and the J gene end by 7 bases; junction bases not matched to a gene: 11. Amplified TCR beta CDR3 regions came from RNA transcripts. TCR CDR3 underwent first-round RT-PCR with the HTBI primer set. A single record per CDR3 protein comes from TCRdb applying MiXCR to the multiplex PCR reads. Of 300,000 to 450,000 distinct CDR3 sequences in the sample, around 25% were seen once.

The sequencing sample was made of blood. The J gene is TRBJ2-1, the V gene TRBV3-1, with 9 bases matching TRBD1. This receptor was obtained from a man in his fifties or sixties with Graves' hyperthyroidism. The CDR3 loop is CASSPPDRGVRNEQFF. The CDR3 region has the DNA TGTGCCAGCAGCCCCCCAGACAGGGGGGTAAGAAATGAGCAGTTCTTC.